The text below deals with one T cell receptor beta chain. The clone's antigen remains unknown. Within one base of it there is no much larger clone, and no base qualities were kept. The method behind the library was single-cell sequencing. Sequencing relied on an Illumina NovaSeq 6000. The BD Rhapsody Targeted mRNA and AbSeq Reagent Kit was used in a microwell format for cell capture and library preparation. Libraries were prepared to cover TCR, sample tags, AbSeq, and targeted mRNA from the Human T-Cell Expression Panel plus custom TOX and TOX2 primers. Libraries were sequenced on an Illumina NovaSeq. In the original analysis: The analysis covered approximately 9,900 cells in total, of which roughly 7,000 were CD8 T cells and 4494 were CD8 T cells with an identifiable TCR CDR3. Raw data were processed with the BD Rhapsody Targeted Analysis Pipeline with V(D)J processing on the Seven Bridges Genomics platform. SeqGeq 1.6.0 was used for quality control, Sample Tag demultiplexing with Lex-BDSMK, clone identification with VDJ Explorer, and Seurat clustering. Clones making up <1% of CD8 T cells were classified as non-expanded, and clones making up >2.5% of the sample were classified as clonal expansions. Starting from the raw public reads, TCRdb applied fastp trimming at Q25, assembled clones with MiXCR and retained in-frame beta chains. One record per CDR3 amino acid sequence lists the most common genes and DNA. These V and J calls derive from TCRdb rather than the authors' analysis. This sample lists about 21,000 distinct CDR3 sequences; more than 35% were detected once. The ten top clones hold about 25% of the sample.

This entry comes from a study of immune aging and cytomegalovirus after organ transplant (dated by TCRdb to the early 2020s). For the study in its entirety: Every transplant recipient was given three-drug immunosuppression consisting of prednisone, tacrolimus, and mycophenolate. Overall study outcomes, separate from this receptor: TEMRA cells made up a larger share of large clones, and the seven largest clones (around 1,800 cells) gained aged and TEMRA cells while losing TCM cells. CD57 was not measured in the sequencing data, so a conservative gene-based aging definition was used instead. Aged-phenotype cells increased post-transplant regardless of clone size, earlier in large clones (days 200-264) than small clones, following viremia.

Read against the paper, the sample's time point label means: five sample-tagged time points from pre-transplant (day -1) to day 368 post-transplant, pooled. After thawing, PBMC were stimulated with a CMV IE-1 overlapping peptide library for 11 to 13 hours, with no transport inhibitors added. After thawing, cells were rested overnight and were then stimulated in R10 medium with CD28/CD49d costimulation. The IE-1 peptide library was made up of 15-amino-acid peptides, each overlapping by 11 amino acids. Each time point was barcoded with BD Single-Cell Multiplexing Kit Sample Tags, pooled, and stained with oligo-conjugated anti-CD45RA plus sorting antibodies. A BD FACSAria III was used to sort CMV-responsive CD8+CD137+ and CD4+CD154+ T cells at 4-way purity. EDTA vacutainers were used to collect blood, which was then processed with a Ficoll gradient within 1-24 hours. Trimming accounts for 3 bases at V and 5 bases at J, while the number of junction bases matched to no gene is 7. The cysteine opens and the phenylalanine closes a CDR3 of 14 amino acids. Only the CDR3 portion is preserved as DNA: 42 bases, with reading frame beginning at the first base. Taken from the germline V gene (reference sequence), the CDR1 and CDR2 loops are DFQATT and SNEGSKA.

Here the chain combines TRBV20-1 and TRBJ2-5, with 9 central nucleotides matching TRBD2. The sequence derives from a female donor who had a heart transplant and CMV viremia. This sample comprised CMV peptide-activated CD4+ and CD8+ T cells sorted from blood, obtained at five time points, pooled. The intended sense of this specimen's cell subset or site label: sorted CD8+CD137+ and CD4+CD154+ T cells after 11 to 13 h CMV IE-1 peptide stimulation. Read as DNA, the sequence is TGCAGTGCTAGCGTAGCGGGAGTCGTGGAGACCCAGTACTTC. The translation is CSASVAGVVETQYF.